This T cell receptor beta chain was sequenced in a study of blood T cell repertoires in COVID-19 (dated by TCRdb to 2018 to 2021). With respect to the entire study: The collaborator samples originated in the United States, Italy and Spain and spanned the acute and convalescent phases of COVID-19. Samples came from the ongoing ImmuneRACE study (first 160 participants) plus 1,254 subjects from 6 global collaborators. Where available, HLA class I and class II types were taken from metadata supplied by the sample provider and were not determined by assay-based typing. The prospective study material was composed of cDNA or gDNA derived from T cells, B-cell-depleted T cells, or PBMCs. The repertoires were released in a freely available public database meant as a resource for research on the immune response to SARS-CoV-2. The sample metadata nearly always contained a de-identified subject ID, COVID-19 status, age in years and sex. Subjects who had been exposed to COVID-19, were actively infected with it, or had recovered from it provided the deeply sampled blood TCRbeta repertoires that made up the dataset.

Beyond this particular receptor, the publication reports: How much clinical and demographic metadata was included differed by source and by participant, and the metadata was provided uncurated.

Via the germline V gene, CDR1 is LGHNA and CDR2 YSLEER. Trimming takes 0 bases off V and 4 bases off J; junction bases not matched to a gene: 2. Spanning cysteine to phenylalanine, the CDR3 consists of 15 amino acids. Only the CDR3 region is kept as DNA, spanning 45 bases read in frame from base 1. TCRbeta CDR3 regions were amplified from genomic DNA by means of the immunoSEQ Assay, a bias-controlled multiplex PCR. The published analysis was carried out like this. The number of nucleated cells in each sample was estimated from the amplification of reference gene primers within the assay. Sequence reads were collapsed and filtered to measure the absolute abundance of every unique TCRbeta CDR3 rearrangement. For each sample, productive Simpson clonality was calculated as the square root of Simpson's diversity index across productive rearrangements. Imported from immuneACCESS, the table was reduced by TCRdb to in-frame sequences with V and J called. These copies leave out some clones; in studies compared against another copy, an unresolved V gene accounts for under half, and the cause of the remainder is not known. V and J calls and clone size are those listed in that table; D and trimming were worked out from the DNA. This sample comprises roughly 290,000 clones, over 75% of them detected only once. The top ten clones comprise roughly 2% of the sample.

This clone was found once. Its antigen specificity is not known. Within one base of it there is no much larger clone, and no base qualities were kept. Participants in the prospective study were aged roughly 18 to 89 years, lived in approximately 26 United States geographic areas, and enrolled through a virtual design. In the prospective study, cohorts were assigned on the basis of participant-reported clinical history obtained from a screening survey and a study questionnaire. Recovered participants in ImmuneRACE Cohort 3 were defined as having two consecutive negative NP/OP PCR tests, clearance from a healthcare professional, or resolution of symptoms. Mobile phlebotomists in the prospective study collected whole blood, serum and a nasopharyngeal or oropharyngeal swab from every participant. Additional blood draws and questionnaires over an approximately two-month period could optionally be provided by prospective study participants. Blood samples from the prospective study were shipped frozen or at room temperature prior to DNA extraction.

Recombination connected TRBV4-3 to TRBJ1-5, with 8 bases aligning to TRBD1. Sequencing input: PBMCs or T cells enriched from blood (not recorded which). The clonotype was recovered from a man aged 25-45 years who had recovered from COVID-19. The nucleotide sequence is TGCGCCAGCAGCCAAGACAGGGGGCGAAATCAGCCCCAGCATTTT. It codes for CASSQDRGRNQPQHF.